These T cell receptor beta chains were read from a single sample in a study of blood T cells in healthy people across ages. TCRdb processed the 5' RACE reads anew with MiXCR; each CDR3 protein has one entry. The profile shows 800,000 or so distinct CDR3 sequences, approximately 65% of them singletons. Material: blood. Source of these receptors: a man aged 30 to 45 in good health. CDR3s include the opening cysteine and the closing phenylalanine or tryptophan. The D gene is left open where the match is weak. The size of a clone is reported for some rows only, either as once, few or many, or as a class for expanded clones.

TRBJ1-2,15,-,TRBV24-1,-,TGTGCCACCAGTGCCCCCGAAGGGGGTAACTATGGCTACACCTTC,CATSAPEGGNYGYTF
TRBJ2-3,13,once,TRBV6-5,TRBD1,TGTGCCAGCAGATACGACAGGGGGGGTACGCAGTATTTT,CASRYDRGGTQYF
TRBJ1-1,15,-,TRBV7-2,-,TGTGCCAGCCGCTCCCCCGGGGGGGTGAACACTGAAGCTTTCTTT,CASRSPGGVNTEAFF
TRBJ1-5,14,-,TRBV2,-,TGTGCCAGCAGACCAAACAGTATTAATCAGCCCCAGCATTTT,CASRPNSINQPQHF
TRBJ2-3,15,-,TRBV20-1,-,TGCAGTGCTAGGGGTACTAGCCTCGGCACAGATACGCAGTATTTT,CSARGTSLGTDTQYF
TRBJ2-5,15,few,TRBV12-3/TRBV12-4,TRBD2,TGTGCCAGCAGTTTGCGCGGGGGGAACCGAGAGACCCAGTACTTC,CASSLRGGNRETQYF
TRBJ2-6,14,-,TRBV6-1,-,TGTGCCAGCAGTAAAATCTCTGGGGCCAACGTCCTGACTTTC,CASSKISGANVLTF
TRBJ1-2,14,many,TRBV28,TRBD1,TGTGCCAGCAGCGAAATGACAGGGGAGACTGGCTACACCTTC,CASSEMTGETGYTF
TRBJ2-7,15,-,TRBV7-9,-,TGTGCCAGCAGCTTACAGGACAAAAGCTCCTACGAGCAGTACTTC,CASSLQDKSSYEQYF
TRBJ2-7,13,-,TRBV12-3/TRBV12-4,-,TGTGCCAGCAGACAAGGTCGAACCTACGAGCAGTACTTC,CASRQGRTYEQYF
TRBJ2-1,10,-,TRBV20-1,-,TGCAGTGCTAGATTCGGCGAGCAGTTCTTC,CSARFGEQFF
TRBJ2-7,16,-,TRBV27,TRBD2,TGTGCCAGCAGTTTTGTGGGAGGGAGCTCCTACAATGAGCAGTACTTC,CASSFVGGSSYNEQYF
TRBJ2-2,13,-,TRBV29-1,-,TGCAGCGTTCAATGGCAGGCCTTAGGGGAGCTGTTTTTT,CSVQWQALGELFF